The subject of this entry is one T cell receptor (beta chain). The data belong to a study of blood T cell repertoires in COVID-19. Looking at the study overall: The United States, Italy and Spain provided the acute and convalescent COVID-19 samples. The analysed material was cDNA or gDNA that came from T cells, B-cell-depleted T cells, or PBMCs.

Per the original data handling: Nucleated cell number was recorded as an estimate derived from reference gene primer amplification. Assay: immunoSEQ multiplex PCR; the TCRdb copy retains only in-frame clones and omits some. That table supplies the V and J calls and clone size; D and trimming were determined from the DNA. The table shows approximately 77,000 clones, with 86% occurring only once. Sample: peripheral blood. The source is a man aged 30 to 39 with acute or convalescent COVID-19.

DNA of the CDR3: TGTGCCAGCAGTCTAGCCGGGGGGGAGACCCAGTACTTC. This codes for CASSLAGGETQYF. This rearrangement joins TRBV7-9 to TRBJ2-5; 7 bases match TRBD2. Germline assignment: CDR1 SEHNR and CDR2 FQNEAQ (reference sequence). V trimming: 6 bases; J trimming: 5 bases; junction bases outside the gene matches: 6. The CDR3 consists of 13 residues.